This T cell receptor beta chain stems from a study of shared T cell receptors in the human thymus. This CDR3 comprises 14 residues. The V end was cut by 0 bases, the J end by 5 bases, with 10 bases between. The germline CDR1 and CDR2 sequences are LNHDA and SQIVND (reference sequence). Clones were read by immunoSEQ multiplex PCR, and TCRdb kept only the in-frame ones, dropping some. The sample includes hundreds of thousands of clones, approximately 95% of them seen just once. The origin of this receptor is a human donor. The sequenced sample consisted of thymocytes. The gene calls are TRBV19 and TRBJ1-2, with unresolved D. CDR3 sequence reads: CASSIDKVNYGYTF. The CDR3 bases are TGTGCCAGTAGTATAGATAAGGTAAATTATGGCTACACCTTC. Complete variable domain (other parts from reference TRBV19 and TRBJ1-2): DGGITQSPKYLFRKEGQNVTLSCEQNLNHDAMYWYRQDPGQGLRLIYYSQIVNDFQKGDIAEGYSVSREKKESFPLTVTSAQKNPTAFYLCASSIDKVNYGYTFGSGTRLTVV.